This T cell receptor (beta chain) came from a study of vaccination and CD4 T cells after COVID-19. The overall study: Between diagnosis and the drawing of post-COVID samples lay a median 101 days (range 35 to 161). Cells were stimulated with overlapping spike peptide pools from SARS-CoV-2, HCoV-NL63, HCoV-OC43 and HCoV-229E.

The germline CDR1 and CDR2 sequences are MNHEY and SVGEGT. The CDR3 is 13 amino acids. Trimming cost V 7 bases and J 0 bases, with 6 bases left between them. This clonotype is categorized as medium-sized (0.01 to 0.1%). Its antigen is as yet unknown. This sample's treatment: approximately 9-day PBMC culture with coronavirus spike peptide pools or control peptides (ViraFEST assay). Oncomine TCR Beta short-read sequencing was applied to DNA from cultured CD4+ T cells. One entry per CDR3 protein results from TCRdb running MiXCR on the PCR reads. The table records roughly 15,000 distinct CDR3 sequences, around three fifths of them present only once.

The chain carries TRBV6-2 or TRBV6-3 and TRBJ2-2; D is unresolved. Sequencing was done on a sample of CD4+ T cells from blood, cultured in vitro. This clonotype was sampled from a human donor who had recovered from COVID-19. The CDR3 DNA reads as TGTGCCAGCATGCCCGCGAACACCGGGGAGCTGTTTTTT. Translated: CASMPANTGELFF.